Listed below are T cell receptor beta chains from one sample, sequenced in a study of OX40 agonist ivuxolimab in advanced cancers. Libraries were prepared by immunoSEQ multiplex PCR; TCRdb keeps only in-frame clonotypes and omits some of them. This sample yields 77,000 or so clones, of which roughly nine tenths are seen a single time; 0.6% to 0.75% belongs to the top ten. The sequencing here drew on CD4+ or CD8+ T cells sorted from blood, taken in a trial of the OX40 agonist ivuxolimab. The receptors derive from an adult with an advanced solid tumor such as melanoma, head and neck, liver or kidney cancer. The CDR3 runs from the conserved cysteine through the conserved F or W. The D gene is left open where the match is weak. The size entry is marked missing in some rows and otherwise reads once, few, many or a size class.

J gene: TRBJ2-3
V gene: TRBV6-6
clone size: .
D gene: .
CDR3 DNA: TGTGCCAGCAGAGGACAAACCGGGGATACGCAGTATTTT
CDR3 protein: CASRGQTGDTQYF

J gene: TRBJ2-5
V gene: TRBV4-3
clone size: .
D gene: .
CDR3 DNA: TGCGCCAGCAGCCAAGAACCGCGTGGGACCCAGTACTTC
CDR3 protein: CASSQEPRGTQYF

J gene: TRBJ2-7
V gene: TRBV18
clone size: .
D gene: .
CDR3 DNA: TGTGCCAGCTCACCAATCCCGGCGACCGCGGGCTACGAGCAGTACTTC
CDR3 protein: CASSPIPATAGYEQYF

J gene: TRBJ1-2
V gene: TRBV6-1
clone size: once
D gene: .
CDR3 DNA: TGTGCCAGCAGGGGGGAATCTAACTATGGCTACACCTTC
CDR3 protein: CASRGESNYGYTF

J gene: TRBJ1-3
V gene: TRBV28
clone size: .
D gene: .
CDR3 DNA: TGTGCCAGCAGTTGGGAGTACTCTGGAAACACCATATATTTT
CDR3 protein: CASSWEYSGNTIYF

J gene: TRBJ1-1
V gene: TRBV9
clone size: .
D gene: .
CDR3 DNA: TGTGCCAGCAGCCCTTCTCCCGTTCCTAACACTGAAGCTTTCTTT
CDR3 protein: CASSPSPVPNTEAFF

J gene: TRBJ2-3
V gene: TRBV7-9
clone size: .
D gene: TRBD1
CDR3 DNA: TGTGCCAGCAGCACTCGGACAGGGGCGACAGATACGCAGTATTTT
CDR3 protein: CASSTRTGATDTQYF

J gene: TRBJ1-5
V gene: TRBV5-1
clone size: .
D gene: .
CDR3 DNA: TGCGCCAGCAGCATACGACAGCCGAGTAATAATAGCAATCAGCCCCAGCATTTT
CDR3 protein: CASSIRQPSNNSNQPQHF

J gene: TRBJ1-5
V gene: TRBV2
clone size: .
D gene: .
CDR3 DNA: TGTGCCAGCAGTGAATATGAGGACAAACCCCAGCATTTT
CDR3 protein: CASSEYEDKPQHF

J gene: TRBJ1-1
V gene: TRBV20-1
clone size: .
D gene: TRBD1
CDR3 DNA: TGCAGTGCTCAACAGGGGCCTGAAGCTTTCTTT
CDR3 protein: CSAQQGPEAFF

J gene: TRBJ1-5
V gene: TRBV19
clone size: once
D gene: .
CDR3 DNA: TGTGCCAGTAGTATGGTTCCCCAGGGAATTGGGCAGCCCCAGCATTTT
CDR3 protein: CASSMVPQGIGQPQHF

J gene: TRBJ2-7
V gene: TRBV14
clone size: .
D gene: TRBD2
CDR3 DNA: TGTGCCAGCACTCCCGGGACTAGCAGATACGAGCAGTACTTC
CDR3 protein: CASTPGTSRYEQYF

J gene: TRBJ1-6
V gene: TRBV30
clone size: .
D gene: .
CDR3 DNA: TGTGCCTGGAGTGGGGGATCTGGTAACTCACCCCTCCACTTT
CDR3 protein: CAWSGGSGNSPLHF

J gene: TRBJ2-3
V gene: TRBV9
clone size: .
D gene: TRBD2
CDR3 DNA: TGTGCCAGCAGCGCCGATTCCGGGACTAGCGGGGGCCTAAGATACCCAGATACGCAGTATTTT
CDR3 protein: CASSADSGTSGGLRYPDTQYF

J gene: TRBJ2-7
V gene: TRBV30
clone size: .
D gene: .
CDR3 DNA: TGTGCCTGGACAGGGGAGAGCTCCTACGAGCAGTACTTC
CDR3 protein: CAWTGESSYEQYF

J gene: TRBJ1-1
V gene: TRBV18
clone size: once
D gene: TRBD1
CDR3 DNA: TGTGCCAGCTCATACTTCGGGACAGGGGATGAAGCTTTCTTT
CDR3 protein: CASSYFGTGDEAFF

J gene: TRBJ2-2
V gene: TRBV10-3
clone size: .
D gene: TRBD2
CDR3 DNA: TGTGCCATCAGCCCTGGACTAGCCGGAGGCACCGGGGAGCTGTTTTTT
CDR3 protein: CAISPGLAGGTGELFF

J gene: TRBJ2-1
V gene: TRBV5-8
clone size: .
D gene: TRBD2
CDR3 DNA: TGTGCCAGCAGCTTGGCCTTTTTGGGGGGGGGTTACAATGAGCAGTTCTTC
CDR3 protein: CASSLAFLGGGYNEQFF

J gene: TRBJ1-1
V gene: TRBV5-4
clone size: .
D gene: .
CDR3 DNA: TGTGCCAGCAACCGCCCGAACACTGAAGCTTTCTTT
CDR3 protein: CASNRPNTEAFF

J gene: TRBJ2-7
V gene: TRBV19
clone size: once
D gene: TRBD2
CDR3 DNA: TGTGCCAGTAGTATAGGGGCGGGAGCAGACTACGAGCAGTACTTC
CDR3 protein: CASSIGAGADYEQYF

J gene: TRBJ1-2
V gene: TRBV28
clone size: once
D gene: .
CDR3 DNA: TGTGCCAGCAGCAAAGACAGGAACTATGGCTACACCTTC
CDR3 protein: CASSKDRNYGYTF

J gene: TRBJ2-1
V gene: TRBV28
clone size: .
D gene: TRBD2
CDR3 DNA: TGTGCCAGCTCCCTAGCGGGGGTGGGGTTCTTC
CDR3 protein: CASSLAGVGFF